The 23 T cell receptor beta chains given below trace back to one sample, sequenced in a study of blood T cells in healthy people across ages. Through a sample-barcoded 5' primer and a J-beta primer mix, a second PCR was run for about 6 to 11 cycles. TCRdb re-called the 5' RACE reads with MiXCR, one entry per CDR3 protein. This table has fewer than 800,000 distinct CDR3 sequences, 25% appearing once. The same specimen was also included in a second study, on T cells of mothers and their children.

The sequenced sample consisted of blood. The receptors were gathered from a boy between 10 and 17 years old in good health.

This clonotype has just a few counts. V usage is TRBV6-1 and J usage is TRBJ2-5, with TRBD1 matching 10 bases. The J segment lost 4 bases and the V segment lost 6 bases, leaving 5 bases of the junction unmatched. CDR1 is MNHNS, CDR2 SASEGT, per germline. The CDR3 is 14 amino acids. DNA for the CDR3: TGTGCCAGCAGGGGGACAGGGGATGGAGAGACCCAGTACTTC. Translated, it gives CASRGTGDGETQYF.

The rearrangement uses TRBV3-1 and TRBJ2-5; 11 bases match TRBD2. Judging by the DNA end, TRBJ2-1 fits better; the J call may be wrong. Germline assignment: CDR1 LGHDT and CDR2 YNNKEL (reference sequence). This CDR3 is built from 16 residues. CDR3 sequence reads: CASSPVAGGNYNEQFF. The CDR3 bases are TGTGCCAGCAGCCCGGTAGCGGGAGGGAACTACAATGAGCAGTTCTTC.

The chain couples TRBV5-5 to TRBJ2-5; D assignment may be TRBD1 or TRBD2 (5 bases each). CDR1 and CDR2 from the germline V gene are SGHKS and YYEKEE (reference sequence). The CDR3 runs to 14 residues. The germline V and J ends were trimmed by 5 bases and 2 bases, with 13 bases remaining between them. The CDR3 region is CASSPRGAQETQYF. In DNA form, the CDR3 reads TGTGCCAGCAGTCCCCGGGGCGCGCAAGAGACCCAGTACTTC.

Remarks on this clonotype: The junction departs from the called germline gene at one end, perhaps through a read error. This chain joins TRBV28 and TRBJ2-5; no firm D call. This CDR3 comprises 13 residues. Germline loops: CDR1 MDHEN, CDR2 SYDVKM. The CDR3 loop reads CASSLGIRDEQSF. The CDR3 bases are TGTGCCAGCAGTTTAGGCATAAGGGATGAGCAGTCCTTC.

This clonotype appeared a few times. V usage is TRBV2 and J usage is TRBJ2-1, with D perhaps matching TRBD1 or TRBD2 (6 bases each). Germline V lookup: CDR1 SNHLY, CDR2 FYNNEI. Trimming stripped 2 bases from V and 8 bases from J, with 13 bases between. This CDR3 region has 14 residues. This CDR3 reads CASSERRGSDEQFF. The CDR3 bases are TGTGCCAGCAGTGAAAGGAGGGGGTCGGATGAGCAGTTCTTC.

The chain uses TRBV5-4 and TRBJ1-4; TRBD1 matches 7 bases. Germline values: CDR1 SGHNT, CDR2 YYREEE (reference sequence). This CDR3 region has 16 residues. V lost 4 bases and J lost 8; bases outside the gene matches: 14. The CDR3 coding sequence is TGTGCCAGCAGCCCAGGGGGAAAGGAGATCTCCGAAAAACTGTTTTTT. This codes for CASSPGGKEISEKLFF.

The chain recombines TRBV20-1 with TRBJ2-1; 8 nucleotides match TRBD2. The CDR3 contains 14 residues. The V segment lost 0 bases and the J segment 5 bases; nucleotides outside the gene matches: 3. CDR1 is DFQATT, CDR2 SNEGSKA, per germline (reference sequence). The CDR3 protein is CSARDGRGDNEQFF. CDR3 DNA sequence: TGCAGTGCTAGAGATGGGCGGGGGGACAATGAGCAGTTCTTC.

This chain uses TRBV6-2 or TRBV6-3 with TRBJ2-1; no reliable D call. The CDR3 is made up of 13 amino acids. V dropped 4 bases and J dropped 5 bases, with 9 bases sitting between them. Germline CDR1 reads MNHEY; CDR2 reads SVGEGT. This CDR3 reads CASSFAPNNEQFF. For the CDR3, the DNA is TGTGCCAGCAGTTTTGCTCCGAACAATGAGCAGTTCTTC.

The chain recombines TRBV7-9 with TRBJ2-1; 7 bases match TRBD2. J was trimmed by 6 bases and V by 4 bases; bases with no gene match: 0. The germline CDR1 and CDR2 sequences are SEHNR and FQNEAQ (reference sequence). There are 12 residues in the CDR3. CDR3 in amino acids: CASSWTSNEQFF. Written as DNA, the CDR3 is TGTGCCAGCAGCTGGACTAGCAATGAGCAGTTCTTC.

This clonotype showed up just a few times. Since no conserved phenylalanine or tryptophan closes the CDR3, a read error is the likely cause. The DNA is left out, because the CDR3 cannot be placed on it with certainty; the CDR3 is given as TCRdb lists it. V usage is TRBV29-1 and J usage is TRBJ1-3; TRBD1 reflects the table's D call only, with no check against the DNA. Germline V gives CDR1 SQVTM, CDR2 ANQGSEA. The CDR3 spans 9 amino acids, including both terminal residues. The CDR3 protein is CSVGGRPLG.

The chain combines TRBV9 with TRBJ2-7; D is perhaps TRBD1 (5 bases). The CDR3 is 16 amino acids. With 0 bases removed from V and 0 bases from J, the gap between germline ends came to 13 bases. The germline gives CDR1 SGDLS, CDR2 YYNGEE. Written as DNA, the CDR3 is TGTGCCAGCAGCGTAGCGGCAGGGCCCAGCTCCTACGAGCAGTACTTC. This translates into CASSVAAGPSSYEQYF. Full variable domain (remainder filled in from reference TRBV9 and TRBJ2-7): DSGVTQTPKHLITATGQRVTLRCSPRSGDLSVYWYQQSLDQGLQFLIQYYNGEERAKGNILERFSAQQFPDLHSELNLSSLELGDSALYFCASSVAAGPSSYEQYFGPGTRLTVT.

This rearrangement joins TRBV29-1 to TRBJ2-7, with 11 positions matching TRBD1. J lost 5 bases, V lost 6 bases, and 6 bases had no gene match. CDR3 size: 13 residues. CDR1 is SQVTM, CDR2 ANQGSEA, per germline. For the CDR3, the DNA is TGCAGCGTAAAGGACAGGGGGCGTGACGAGCAGTACTTC. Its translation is CSVKDRGRDEQYF.

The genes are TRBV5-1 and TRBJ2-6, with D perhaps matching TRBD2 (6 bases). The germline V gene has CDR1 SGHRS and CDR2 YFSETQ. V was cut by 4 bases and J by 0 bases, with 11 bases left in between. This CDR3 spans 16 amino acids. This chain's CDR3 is CASSREVSSGANVLTF. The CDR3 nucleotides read TGCGCCAGCAGCAGGGAGGTGAGCTCTGGGGCCAACGTCCTGACTTTC.

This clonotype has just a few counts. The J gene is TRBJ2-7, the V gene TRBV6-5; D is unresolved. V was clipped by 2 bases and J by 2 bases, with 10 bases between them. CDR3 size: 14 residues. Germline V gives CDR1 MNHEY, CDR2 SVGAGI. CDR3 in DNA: TGTGCCAGCAGTTACGGGGAAGGCACCTACGAGCAGTACTTC. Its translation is CASSYGEGTYEQYF.

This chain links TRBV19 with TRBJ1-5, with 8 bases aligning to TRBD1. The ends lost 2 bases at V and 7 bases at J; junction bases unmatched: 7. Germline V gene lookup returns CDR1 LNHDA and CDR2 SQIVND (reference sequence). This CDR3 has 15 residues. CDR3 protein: CASSIKLTGVQPQHF. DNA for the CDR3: TGTGCCAGTAGTATAAAACTGACAGGGGTCCAGCCCCAGCATTTT. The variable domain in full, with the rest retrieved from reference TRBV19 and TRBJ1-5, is DGGITQSPKYLFRKEGQNVTLSCEQNLNHDAMYWYRQDPGQGLRLIYYSQIVNDFQKGDIAEGYSVSREKKESFPLTVTSAQKNPTAFYLCASSIKLTGVQPQHFGDGTRLSIL.

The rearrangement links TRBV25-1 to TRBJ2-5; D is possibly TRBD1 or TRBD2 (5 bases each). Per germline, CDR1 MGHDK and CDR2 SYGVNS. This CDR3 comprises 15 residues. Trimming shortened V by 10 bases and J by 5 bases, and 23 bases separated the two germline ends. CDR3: CAKSPTSNRKETQYF. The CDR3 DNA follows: TGTGCCAAATCCCCCACTAGTAACAGGAAGGAGACCCAGTACTTC. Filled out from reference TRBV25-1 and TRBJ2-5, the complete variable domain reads EADIYQTPRYLVIGTGKKITLECSQTMGHDKMYWYQQDPGMELHLIHYSYGVNSTEKGDLSSESTVSRIRTEHFPLTLESARPSHTSQYLCAKSPTSNRKETQYFGPGTRLLVL.

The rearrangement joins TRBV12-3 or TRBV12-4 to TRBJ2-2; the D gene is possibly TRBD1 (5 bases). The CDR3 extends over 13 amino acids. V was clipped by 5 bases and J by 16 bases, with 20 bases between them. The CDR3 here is CASSPLRGKRRFF. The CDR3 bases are TGTGCCAGCAGTCCCCTTAGGGGAAAAAGGCGGTTTTTT.

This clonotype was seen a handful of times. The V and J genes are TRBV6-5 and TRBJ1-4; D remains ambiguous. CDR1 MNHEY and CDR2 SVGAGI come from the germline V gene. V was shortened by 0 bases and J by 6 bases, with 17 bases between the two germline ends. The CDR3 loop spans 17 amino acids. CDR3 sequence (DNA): TGTGCCAGCAGTTACTCGATTCTGGAGGCCCGTGATGAAAAACTGTTTTTT. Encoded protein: CASSYSILEARDEKLFF.

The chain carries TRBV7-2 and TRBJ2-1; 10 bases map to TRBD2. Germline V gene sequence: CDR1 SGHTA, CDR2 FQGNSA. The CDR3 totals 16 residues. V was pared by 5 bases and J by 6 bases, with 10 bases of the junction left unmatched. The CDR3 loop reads CASSNFSGGASNEQFF. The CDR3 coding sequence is TGTGCCAGCAGCAATTTCAGCGGGGGGGCCTCCAATGAGCAGTTCTTC.

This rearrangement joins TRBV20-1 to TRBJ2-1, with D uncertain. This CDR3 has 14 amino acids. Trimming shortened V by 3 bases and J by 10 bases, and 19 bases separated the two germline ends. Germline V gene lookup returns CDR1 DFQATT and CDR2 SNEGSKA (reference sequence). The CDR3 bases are TGCAGTGCTAGCTCCGAAGACTCAATCCGAGAGCAGTTCTTC. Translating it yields CSASSEDSIREQFF.

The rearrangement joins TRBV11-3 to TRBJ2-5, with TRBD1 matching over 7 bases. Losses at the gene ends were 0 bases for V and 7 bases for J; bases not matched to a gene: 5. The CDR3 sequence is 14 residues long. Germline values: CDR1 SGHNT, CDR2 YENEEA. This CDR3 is CASSLDGSGGTQYF. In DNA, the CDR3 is TGTGCCAGCAGCTTAGACGGGTCAGGGGGGACCCAGTACTTC.

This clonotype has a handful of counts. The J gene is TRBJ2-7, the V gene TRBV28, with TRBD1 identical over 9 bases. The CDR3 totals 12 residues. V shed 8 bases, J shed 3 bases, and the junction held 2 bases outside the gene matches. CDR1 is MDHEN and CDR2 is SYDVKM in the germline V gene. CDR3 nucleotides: TGTGCCAGCTGGGACAGGGACTACGAGCAGTACTTC. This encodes CASWDRDYEQYF. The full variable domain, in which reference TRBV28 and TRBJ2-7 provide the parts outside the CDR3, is DVKVTQSSRYLVKRTGEKVFLECVQDMDHENMFWYRQDPGLGLRLIYFSYDVKMKEKGDIPEGYSVSREKKERFSLILESASTNQTSMYLCASWDRDYEQYFGPGTRLTVT.

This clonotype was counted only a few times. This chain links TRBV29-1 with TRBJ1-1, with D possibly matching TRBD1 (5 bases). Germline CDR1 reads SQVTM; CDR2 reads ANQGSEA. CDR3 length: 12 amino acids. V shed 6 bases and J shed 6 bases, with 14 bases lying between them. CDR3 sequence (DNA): TGCAGCGTCGGGGCCCTGTCGGCTGAAGCTTTCTTT. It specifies CSVGALSAEAFF.